This T cell receptor (beta chain) originates from a study of control samples from healthy donors and cancer patients. CDR1 and CDR2 (germline): MNHEY, SVGEGT. The trim removed 6 bases at V and 0 bases at J, leaving 13 bases unmatched. The CDR3 runs 17 residues. The data were produced by immunoSEQ multiplex PCR, yet TCRdb's version contains in-frame clones alone and is incomplete. The repertoire has 150,000 or so clones, around 96% of them found once; the top ten carry about 5%. This clone was picked up one time. The receptor's source is a man in his forties in good health. Sequenced sample: blood. The chain combines TRBV6-2 or TRBV6-3 with TRBJ2-7, with 8 positions matching TRBD2. This CDR3 is CASSLTSGRPNSYEQYF. The CDR3 nucleotides are TGTGCCAGCAGCCTTACTAGCGGCCGACCCAACTCCTACGAGCAGTACTTC.